This T cell receptor beta chain was observed in a study of T cell responses to AZD1222 COVID-19 vaccine. Study observations and caveats: There were mostly white British donors and more females than males, and clonal diversity was possibly underestimated. CD4 TCRs linked to vaccination spanned spike, dominating at 160-218 and 743-854. Reports say nearly half of spike-specific TCRs go after unmutated variant regions.

Worth noting for this clone: No antigen is known for it.

Germline-derived CDR1 and CDR2 are MDHEN and SYDVKM. Trimming removed 7 bases at V and 0 bases at J, with 13 bases between. This CDR3 is 15 amino acids long. Here immunoSEQ multiplex PCR was the method, and the copy in TCRdb shows in-frame clones only, minus some. The profile covers over 150,000 clones, with approximately 92% appearing a single time and under 1.1% taken by the ten largest. The sequencing here drew on peripheral blood, taken 28 days after the second dose of the MenACWY control vaccine. V gene TRBV28 combines with J gene TRBJ1-3; the D gene is possibly TRBD1 (6 bases). The clonotype was recovered from an adult who received the MenACWY meningococcal vaccine as a control. In DNA, the CDR3 is TGTGCCAGCACCCCAGGGGACATCTCTGGAAACACCATATATTTT. It specifies CASTPGDISGNTIYF.